These 24 T cell receptor beta chains came from one sample sequenced in a study of neurological immune-mediated disorders. From the 5' RACE reads, TCRdb called clonotypes with MiXCR, one entry per CDR3 protein. The sample has tens of thousands of distinct CDR3 sequences, 2.5% to 3% seen once. Sequenced input: PBMCs. All receptors derive from a woman between 25 and 40 years old with multiple sclerosis.

This clonotype was seen many times. This chain uses TRBV7-2 with TRBJ1-5; 10 bases fit TRBD1. The CDR3 is 13 residues long. The germline CDR1 and CDR2 sequences are SGHTA and FQGNSA. V shed 4 bases, J shed 9 bases, and the junction held 3 bases outside the gene matches. The CDR3 here is CASSSGQGRPQHF. As DNA, the CDR3 is TGTGCCAGCAGCTCGGGACAGGGGAGGCCCCAGCATTTT.

The table lists this clonotype with many counts. The genes are TRBV4-2 and TRBJ1-2; maybe TRBD1 (5 bases). This CDR3 spans 14 amino acids. Trimming took 2 bases from V and 8 from J, leaving 15 bases between them. Germline V gives CDR1 LGHNA, CDR2 YNFKEQ. The CDR3 DNA sequence: TGTGCCAGCAGCCAAATCGAGGACACGAGGGGCTACACCTTC. Its protein is CASSQIEDTRGYTF.

This clonotype occurred many times. V usage is TRBV19 and J usage is TRBJ2-3; D may be TRBD1 (6 bases). CDR3 size: 14 residues. Germline-derived CDR1 and CDR2 are LNHDA and SQIVND (reference sequence). Trimming removed 3 bases at V and 3 bases at J, with 10 bases between. CDR3 nucleotides: TGTGCCAGTAGTATTTACAGGGAGACAGATACGCAGTATTTT. Translating it yields CASSIYRETDTQYF.

This clonotype showed up many times. V and J are TRBV20-1 and TRBJ2-4; unclear D gene. With 5 bases removed from V and 11 bases from J, the gap between germline ends came to 22 bases. Germline loops: CDR1 DFQATT, CDR2 SNEGSKA (reference sequence). The CDR3 is 14 residues long. The chain's CDR3 is CSASPLAPTPLQYF. The CDR3 coding sequence is TGCAGTGCTTCACCTTTGGCGCCGACCCCCCTTCAGTACTTC.

The sample holds many counts of this clonotype. This chain links TRBV7-2 with TRBJ2-3, with unresolved D. The CDR3 length is 16 residues. The germline CDR1 and CDR2 sequences are SGHTA and FQGNSA. V was cut by 2 bases and J by 0 bases, with 12 bases left in between. The CDR3 coding sequence is TGTGCCAGCAGCTTATATGGTCAGCTTAGCACAGATACGCAGTATTTT. As protein: CASSLYGQLSTDTQYF.

This clonotype was observed many times. The chain employs TRBV3-1 and TRBJ1-2; D remains unclear. Between the trimmed V and J ends, which lost 4 bases and 6 bases, there was a span of 12 bases. Germline V lookup: CDR1 LGHDT, CDR2 YNNKEL (reference sequence). CDR3 length: 13 residues. CDR3 coding DNA: TGTGCCAGCAGCCGGGATGGAAGCGATGGCTACACCTTC. Translation gives CASSRDGSDGYTF.

Many counts were recorded for this clonotype. This chain links TRBV4-3 with TRBJ2-7; 10 nucleotides align to TRBD2. Germline lookup yields CDR1 LGHNA and CDR2 YSLEER. The CDR3 sequence is 14 residues long. Losses at the gene ends were 4 bases for V and 5 bases for J; bases not matched to a gene: 5. CDR3 DNA: TGCGCCAGCAGCCGATTAGCGGGAGGACACGAGCAGTACTTC. Amino acids: CASSRLAGGHEQYF.

The table lists this clonotype with many counts. This chain connects TRBV5-1 to TRBJ2-7, with TRBD1 matching 9 bases. Germline lookup yields CDR1 SGHRS and CDR2 YFSETQ. V was pared by 0 bases and J by 2 bases, with 3 bases of the junction left unmatched. The CDR3 spans 15 residues. The CDR3 coding sequence is TGCGCCAGCAGCTTGGGCGGGACAGGGCCCTACGAGCAGTACTTC. This codes for CASSLGGTGPYEQYF.

This clonotype has at least ten counts. The rearrangement joins TRBV11-2 to TRBJ2-1, with 13 bases lining up with TRBD2. The junction had 6 bases not matched to a gene; V was cut back by 5 bases and J by 5 bases. Germline V gene lookup returns CDR1 SGHAT and CDR2 FQNNGV. This CDR3 region has 16 residues. The chain's CDR3 is CASSGLAGVTHNEQFF. The CDR3 DNA reads TGTGCCAGCAGCGGACTAGCGGGAGTCACCCACAATGAGCAGTTCTTC.

This clonotype was found many times. The chain combines TRBV7-9 with TRBJ2-7; the D gene is possibly TRBD2 (5 bases). With 3 bases removed from V and 3 bases from J, the gap between germline ends came to 9 bases. CDR3 size: 13 residues. Looked up from germline, CDR1 is SEHNR and CDR2 is FQNEAQ (reference sequence). CDR3: CASSLDLIYEQYF. The CDR3 DNA reads TGTGCCAGCAGCTTGGACTTGATCTACGAGCAGTACTTC.

At least ten counts were recorded for this clonotype. The chain combines TRBV12-3 or TRBV12-4 with TRBJ1-1, with a possible D match to TRBD1 (5 bases). Trimming cost V 6 bases and J 1 base, with 12 bases left between them. The CDR3 sequence is 14 residues long. CDR3 region: CASRGRMGNTEAFF. The CDR3 DNA follows: TGTGCCAGCAGGGGACGGATGGGGAACACTGAAGCTTTCTTT.

The table lists this clonotype with many counts. The rearrangement joins TRBV7-2 to TRBJ2-3; D tentatively fits TRBD1 or TRBD2 (6 bases each). CDR1 and CDR2 from the germline V gene are SGHTA and FQGNSA. This CDR3 contains 15 residues. Trimming took 2 bases from V and 4 from J, leaving 13 bases between them. The CDR3 region is CASSLSRRGADTQYF. The DNA for the CDR3 is TGTGCCAGCAGCTTATCACGGAGGGGGGCAGATACGCAGTATTTT.

This clonotype has ten or more counts. The V call is TRBV2, the J call TRBJ1-2; D is possibly TRBD1 (5 bases). V lost 5 bases and J 0 bases, leaving 16 bases between the germline ends. The CDR3 is 16 residues long. Germline V gene lookup returns CDR1 SNHLY and CDR2 FYNNEI. CDR3 in amino acids: CASSIQARNANYGYTF. DNA for the CDR3: TGTGCCAGCAGTATACAGGCCCGGAACGCTAACTATGGCTACACCTTC.

This clonotype was picked up many times. V usage is TRBV6-2 or TRBV6-3 and J usage is TRBJ1-1; D is undetermined. With 3 bases removed from V and 2 bases from J, the gap between germline ends came to 13 bases. CDR3 length: 15 residues. Germline CDR1 is MNHEY and CDR2 is SVGEGT. The CDR3 loop is CASSYKKGGNTEAFF. The CDR3, as DNA: TGTGCCAGCAGTTATAAAAAGGGAGGAAACACTGAAGCTTTCTTT.

This clonotype was found many times. The CDR3 bases are TGTGCCAGCAGCTTAGAAGGCAGTCCCGAGCAGTACTTC. Its protein product is CASSLEGSPEQYF. The rearrangement uses TRBV11-2 and TRBJ2-7; D gene unclear. Trimming removed 0 bases from V and 6 bases from J, with 9 bases in between. The CDR3 is 13 amino acids. CDR1 is SGHAT and CDR2 is FQNNGV in the germline V gene.

At least ten counts were recorded for this clonotype. V and J are TRBV7-2 and TRBJ2-3; D gene ambiguous. Per germline, CDR1 SGHTA and CDR2 FQGNSA. V lost 1 base and J lost 0, with 5 bases in between. The CDR3 has 14 amino acids. The CDR3 DNA follows: TGTGCCAGCAGCTTAGACGGGAGCACAGATACGCAGTATTTT. Translated: CASSLDGSTDTQYF.

In this sample, this clonotype turned up many times. The chain employs TRBV6-6 and TRBJ1-1; D is undetermined. Germline V gene lookup returns CDR1 MNHNY and CDR2 SVGAGI (reference sequence). V dropped 0 bases and J dropped 4 bases, with 12 bases sitting between them. This CDR3 region has 15 residues. The CDR3 sequence is CASSYSGAEGTEAFF. The DNA for the CDR3 is TGTGCCAGCAGTTACTCGGGCGCGGAGGGCACTGAAGCTTTCTTT.

This clonotype has a count of ten or more. A read error may produce the germline difference seen at one junction end. This rearrangement joins TRBV12-3 or TRBV12-4 to TRBJ1-2; TRBD1 aligns across 8 bases. The CDR3 extends over 15 amino acids. The CDR3, as DNA: TGTGCCAGCAGTTTAGCCGGGACAGGTGGTTATGACTACACCTTC. It specifies CASSLAGTGGYDYTF.

The sample holds many counts of this clonotype. CDR3 loop: CASTDGNQPQHF. The CDR3, as DNA: TGTGCCAGCACCGACGGCAATCAGCCCCAGCATTTT. V usage is TRBV2 and J usage is TRBJ1-5; no definite D call. Looked up from germline, CDR1 is SNHLY and CDR2 is FYNNEI. Between the trimmed V and J ends, which lost 7 bases and 2 bases, there was a span of 6 bases. CDR3 length: 12 residues.

This clonotype was observed a few times. The chain uses TRBV29-1 and TRBJ1-1, with D perhaps matching TRBD1 (6 bases). This CDR3 spans 13 amino acids. Germline V gene lookup returns CDR1 SQVTM and CDR2 ANQGSEA. The V end lost 4 bases, the J end lost 3 bases, and 12 bases lay between the germline ends. The CDR3 sequence is CSVARTDYTEAFF. In nucleotides, the CDR3 is TGCAGCGTTGCTCGGACAGACTACACTGAAGCTTTCTTT.

This clonotype was counted at least ten times. The chain combines TRBV5-1 with TRBJ1-1, with unresolved D. The CDR3 consists of 14 residues. With 4 bases removed from V and 3 bases from J, the gap between germline ends came to 13 bases. CDR1 is SGHRS, CDR2 YFSETQ, per germline. CDR3 region: CASSKWVEDTEAFF. The CDR3, as DNA: TGCGCCAGCAGCAAATGGGTGGAGGACACTGAAGCTTTCTTT.

This clonotype was seen at least ten times. V usage is TRBV6-5 and J usage is TRBJ1-2; TRBD1 is a possible D gene (6 bases). Germline CDR1 is MNHEY and CDR2 is SVGAGI. The CDR3 extends over 15 amino acids. Trimming cost V 0 bases and J 4 bases, with 12 bases left between them. The CDR3 spells CASSYSSEGGYGYTF. CDR3 nucleotide sequence: TGTGCCAGCAGTTACTCGAGTGAGGGGGGCTATGGCTACACCTTC.

The table lists this clonotype with many counts. The chain uses TRBV29-1 and TRBJ1-4; unclear D gene. Per germline, CDR1 SQVTM and CDR2 ANQGSEA. CDR3 length: 13 residues. Trimming left V 5 bases short and J 3 bases short, with 10 bases between. In DNA, the CDR3 is TGCAGCGTTCGAGTTCCCCCTAATGAAAAACTGTTTTTT. Its translation: CSVRVPPNEKLFF.

Ten or more counts support this clonotype. The genes are TRBV6-5 and TRBJ1-2, with D perhaps matching TRBD1 (5 bases). Looked up from germline, CDR1 is MNHEY and CDR2 is SVGAGI. The germline V and J ends were trimmed by 2 bases and 2 bases, with 9 bases remaining between them. The CDR3 is made up of 14 amino acids. The CDR3 sequence: CASSYGGPNYGYTF. The DNA for the CDR3 is TGTGCCAGCAGTTACGGGGGACCCAACTATGGCTACACCTTC.